Each of the 12 T cell receptor beta chains below was sequenced from the same sample in a study of shared clonotypes between healthy human individuals. Clones were sequenced by immunoSEQ multiplex PCR, and TCRdb holds only the in-frame ones, with some missing. The sample consists of about 1 million clones, around four fifths of them appearing once. Sequences were obtained from memory CD4+ T cells sorted from blood. This sample's subset: CD45RA-negative fraction. These receptors all stem from a man aged 18 to 30 in good health.

This clone was seen a handful of times. Additional DNA sequences in this sample encode the identical CDR3. The gene calls are TRBV6-1 and TRBJ1-1; possible D gene TRBD1, 5 bases. The V gene lost 7 bases and the J gene lost 3 bases, with 9 bases spanning the gap. The germline CDR1 and CDR2 sequences are MNHNS and SASEGT. The CDR3 loop spans 12 amino acids. CDR3 nucleotides: TGTGCCAGCACAGGGACCTACACTGAAGCTTTCTTT. It specifies CASTGTYTEAFF.

V gene TRBV29-1 combines with J gene TRBJ1-3, with 8 bases identical to TRBD1. This CDR3 region has 15 residues. Germline V lookup: CDR1 SQVTM, CDR2 ANQGSEA. V trimming: 3 bases; J trimming: 0 bases; junction bases outside the gene matches: 4. The CDR3 sequence: CSVDSQGASGNTIYF. Written as DNA, the CDR3 is TGCAGCGTTGACAGCCAGGGGGCCTCTGGAAACACCATATATTTT.

The rearrangement links TRBV10-3 to TRBJ2-4; no clear D gene. From germline, CDR1 is ENHRY and CDR2 SYGVKD. V lost 8 bases to trimming and J lost 4 bases, with 9 bases between them. The CDR3 extends over 12 amino acids. The CDR3 loop is CAIGAEKNIQYF. CDR3 sequence (DNA): TGTGCCATCGGTGCGGAGAAAAACATTCAGTACTTC.

V gene TRBV6-6 combines with J gene TRBJ2-7; a possible D gene is TRBD2 (5 bases). CDR3 length: 16 amino acids. Trimming left V 6 bases short and J 2 bases short, with 20 bases between. The germline V gene encodes CDR1 MNHNY and CDR2 SVGAGI (reference sequence). CDR3: CASRGKSPGKTYEQYF. The CDR3 DNA sequence: TGTGCCAGCAGGGGGAAGAGTCCGGGGAAAACCTACGAGCAGTACTTC.

V is TRBV25-1 and J is TRBJ2-4; D is unclear. Germline V gene sequence: CDR1 MGHDK, CDR2 SYGVNS. The CDR3 is made up of 11 amino acids. V was pared by 6 bases and J by 6 bases, with 6 bases between. DNA for the CDR3: TGTGCCAGCAGAAACGGAAACATTCAGTACTTC. It codes for CASRNGNIQYF.

V gene TRBV15 combines with J gene TRBJ1-1, with D uncertain. CDR1 and CDR2 from the germline V gene are LNHNV and YYDKDF (reference sequence). V shed 0 bases and J shed 0 bases, with 5 bases lying between them. The CDR3 totals 14 residues. This CDR3 is CATSRDQVNTEAFF. For the CDR3, the DNA is TGTGCCACCAGCAGAGATCAGGTGAACACTGAAGCTTTCTTT.

V gene TRBV10-3 combines with J gene TRBJ2-3; no firm D call. Germline V CDR1 and CDR2: ENHRY, SYGVKD. Trimming pared 3 bases from V and 5 bases from J, leaving 6 bases between. The CDR3 length is 12 residues. CDR3 nucleotides: TGTGCCATCAGTGATATTATAGATACGCAGTATTTT. It encodes CAISDIIDTQYF.

This clone occurred once. V gene TRBV7-8 combines with J gene TRBJ1-2, with D tentatively TRBD1 (5 bases). This CDR3 comprises 11 residues. Germline-derived CDR1 and CDR2 are SGHVS and FQNEAQ. The V end lost 4 bases, the J end lost 14 bases, and 14 bases lay between the germline ends. The CDR3: CASSSGQSETF. CDR3 in DNA: TGTGCCAGCAGCTCCGGACAATCGGAGACCTTC.

CDR3 region: CASSYSTATDPQHF. CDR3 bases: TGTGCCAGCAGTTACTCGACGGCGACAGACCCCCAGCATTTT. This chain joins TRBV6-5 and TRBJ1-5; D is perhaps TRBD1 (5 bases). Trimming stripped 0 bases from V and 10 bases from J, with 13 bases between. From germline, CDR1 is MNHEY and CDR2 SVGAGI. The CDR3 consists of 14 residues.

CDR3: CASSLGGFSTDTQYF. CDR3 DNA sequence: TGTGCCAGCAGCTTAGGGGGATTTAGCACAGATACGCAGTATTTT. The chain employs TRBV7-2 and TRBJ2-3, with D unresolved. Germline CDR1 and CDR2: SGHTA and FQGNSA. With 1 base removed from V and 0 bases from J, the gap between germline ends came to 8 bases. This CDR3 has 15 residues.

The CDR3 loop is CAIRAEKETQYF. CDR3 DNA sequence: TGTGCCATCAGGGCAGAAAAAGAGACCCAGTACTTC. The genes are TRBV10-3 and TRBJ2-5; no definite D call. The CDR3 spans 12 residues. V lost 6 bases, J lost 3 bases, and 8 bases lay in between. Germline assignment: CDR1 ENHRY and CDR2 SYGVKD.

V gene TRBV18 combines with J gene TRBJ2-6; 12 bases agree with TRBD2. This CDR3 region has 18 residues. The trim removed 6 bases at V and 0 bases at J, leaving 6 bases unmatched. CDR1 KGHSH and CDR2 LQKENI come from the germline V gene. The DNA for the CDR3 is TGTGCCAGCTCCCCAACTAGCGGGGGGTCCTCTGGGGCCAACGTCCTGACTTTC. It translates to CASSPTSGGSSGANVLTF.